These T cell receptor beta chains were read from a single sample in a study of T-cell reconstitution after alpha-beta-depleted transplantation in children. MiXCR was run by TCRdb on the PCR reads, yielding one entry per CDR3 protein. The sample has 500,000 to 750,000 distinct CDR3 sequences, under 15% seen once. The sequences come from PBMCs, mostly from graft donor cells, collected 360 days after TCRalphabeta/CD19-depleted stem cell transplant. Receptor source: a male patient between 5 and 17 years old who had a stem cell transplant for acute myeloid leukemia, so the T cells may come from the graft donor. Both conserved end residues are part of each CDR3. Each record gives: V gene, J gene, D gene, clone size, CDR3 DNA, CDR3 protein. A D gene is named only where the DNA matches it firmly. The size field is filled for only some rows; it gives once, few, many or a size class.

V: TRBV12-3/TRBV12-4
J: TRBJ2-1
D: NA
size: many
DNA: TGTGCCAGCAGTCCGCTCTCGAATGAGCAGTTCTTC
CDR3: CASSPLSNEQFF

V: TRBV10-3
J: TRBJ2-3
D: TRBD2
size: NA
DNA: TGTGCCATCAGTGAGGTAGCGGGAGCTGCGGACACAGATACGCAGTATTTT
CDR3: CAISEVAGAADTDTQYF

V: TRBV18
J: TRBJ1-1
D: NA
size: NA
DNA: TGTGCCAGCTCACGGACATTAGCAGGGATCACTGAAGCTTTCTTT
CDR3: CASSRTLAGITEAFF

V: TRBV7-3
J: TRBJ2-1
D: TRBD2
size: many
DNA: TGTGCCAGCAGCTTAGGAGCGGGAGCGCGCAATGAGCAGTTCTTC
CDR3: CASSLGAGARNEQFF

V: TRBV7-6
J: TRBJ2-1
D: NA
size: NA
DNA: TGTGCCAGCAGCAAGGACCTCCTTAACAATGAGCAGTTCTTC
CDR3: CASSKDLLNNEQFF

V: TRBV7-3
J: TRBJ1-6
D: NA
size: many
DNA: TGTGCCAGCAGCTCCACAGGGATTAAGAATTCACCCCTCCACTTT
CDR3: CASSSTGIKNSPLHF

V: TRBV20-1
J: TRBJ2-7
D: NA
size: many
DNA: TGCAGTGCTAGAGTTAAGGCCTTCTACGAGCAGTACTTC
CDR3: CSARVKAFYEQYF

V: TRBV24-1
J: TRBJ2-5
D: TRBD1
size: NA
DNA: TGTGCCACCAGTGACTACAGGGGTCAAGAGACCCAGTACTTC
CDR3: CATSDYRGQETQYF

V: TRBV20-1
J: TRBJ1-2
D: TRBD1
size: NA
DNA: TGCAGTGCTCCCGGACAGGGCCTCTGGGGCTACACCTTC
CDR3: CSAPGQGLWGYTF

V: TRBV15
J: TRBJ2-3
D: NA
size: many
DNA: TGTGCCACCAGCAGACTCGGACCCCAGGATACGCAGTATTTT
CDR3: CATSRLGPQDTQYF

V: TRBV29-1
J: TRBJ2-2
D: TRBD1
size: few
DNA: TGCAGCGTGGGGGACAGGGGATTCTTGAACACCGGGGAGCTGTTTTTT
CDR3: CSVGDRGFLNTGELFF

V: TRBV29-1
J: TRBJ2-1
D: TRBD1
size: many
DNA: TGCAGCGTTGACAGGGGGATTGAGCAGTTCTTC
CDR3: CSVDRGIEQFF

V: TRBV7-3
J: TRBJ2-1
D: TRBD2
size: NA
DNA: TGTGCCAGCAGCTTACTGGGACTAGCGGGAGGGGCCTACAATGAGCAGTTCTTC
CDR3: CASSLLGLAGGAYNEQFF